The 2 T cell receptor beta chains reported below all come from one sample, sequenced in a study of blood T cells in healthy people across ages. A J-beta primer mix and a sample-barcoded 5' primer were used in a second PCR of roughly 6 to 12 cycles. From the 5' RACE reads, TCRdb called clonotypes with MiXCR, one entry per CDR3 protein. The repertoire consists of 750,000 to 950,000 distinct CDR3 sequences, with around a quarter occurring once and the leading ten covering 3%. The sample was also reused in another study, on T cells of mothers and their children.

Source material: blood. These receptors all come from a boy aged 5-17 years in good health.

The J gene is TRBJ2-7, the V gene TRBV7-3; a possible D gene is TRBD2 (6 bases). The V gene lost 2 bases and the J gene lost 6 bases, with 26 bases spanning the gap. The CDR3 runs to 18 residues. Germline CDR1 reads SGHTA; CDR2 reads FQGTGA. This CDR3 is CASSLFYEEGPYYCEQYF. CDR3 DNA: TGTGCCAGCAGCTTATTTTATGAGGAGGGGCCCTATTACTGCGAGCAGTACTTC.

The CDR3 sequence: CATGGGTGELFF. The CDR3 DNA sequence: TGTGCCACTGGTGGGGGAACCGGGGAGCTGTTTTTT. V gene TRBV24-1 combines with J gene TRBJ2-2; D assignment may be TRBD1 or TRBD2 (5 bases each). The CDR3 runs to 12 residues. Trimming removed 10 bases at V and 5 bases at J, with 10 bases between. CDR1 and CDR2 from the germline V gene are KGHDR and SFDVKD.